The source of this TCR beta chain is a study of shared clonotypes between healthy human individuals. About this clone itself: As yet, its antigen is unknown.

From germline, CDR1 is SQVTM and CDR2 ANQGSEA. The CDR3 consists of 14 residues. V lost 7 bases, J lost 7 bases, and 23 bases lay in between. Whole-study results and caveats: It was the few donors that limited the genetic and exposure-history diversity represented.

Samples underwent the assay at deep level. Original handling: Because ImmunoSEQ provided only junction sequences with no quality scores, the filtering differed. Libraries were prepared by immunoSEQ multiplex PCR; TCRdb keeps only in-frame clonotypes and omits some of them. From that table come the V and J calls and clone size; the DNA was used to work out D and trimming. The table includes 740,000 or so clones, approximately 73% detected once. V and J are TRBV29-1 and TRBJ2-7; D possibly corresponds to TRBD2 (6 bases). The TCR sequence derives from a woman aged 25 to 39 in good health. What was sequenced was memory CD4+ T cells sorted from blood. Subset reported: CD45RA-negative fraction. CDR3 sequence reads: CSAATGLPQGEQYF. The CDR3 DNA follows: TGCAGCGCTGCTACGGGACTCCCTCAAGGTGAGCAGTACTTC.